The 23 T cell receptor beta chains reported below all come from one sample, sequenced in a study of T cells in Graves' hyperthyroidism and ophthalmopathy. Amplified TCR beta CDR3 regions derived from RNA transcripts. First-round RT-PCR of the TCR CDR3 relied on the HTBI primer set. TCRdb reprocessed the multiplex PCR reads via MiXCR and lists one record per CDR3 protein. The sample lists approximately 560,000 distinct CDR3 sequences, around 45% occurring once. Sequenced material: peripheral blood or thyroid tissue (not recorded which). The source of these receptors is a woman aged 18-35 years with Graves' hyperthyroidism.

This clonotype was seen many times. The J gene is TRBJ1-2, the V gene TRBV9, with D perhaps matching TRBD1 (5 bases). Germline V gene lookup returns CDR1 SGDLS and CDR2 YYNGEE. V was clipped by 0 bases and J by 4 bases, with 7 bases between them. This CDR3 contains 13 residues. CDR3 coding DNA: TGTGCCAGCAGCGTAGGGGGGGTCTATGGCTACACCTTC. It encodes CASSVGGVYGYTF.

In its sample, this clonotype was seen a few times. The chain couples TRBV7-9 to TRBJ1-5; 8 bases align to TRBD1. CDR1 and CDR2 from the germline V gene are SEHNR and FQNEAQ (reference sequence). The CDR3 has 16 amino acids. The V segment lost 5 bases and the J segment 0 bases; nucleotides outside the gene matches: 6. The CDR3 protein is CASSIRGPHSNQPQHF. In nucleotides, the CDR3 is TGTGCCAGCAGCATCAGGGGGCCTCATAGCAATCAGCCCCAGCATTTT.

Only a few counts were recorded for this clonotype. The chain is built from TRBV14 and TRBJ1-4; D is perhaps TRBD1 (6 bases). This CDR3 has 15 residues. Germline V CDR1 and CDR2: SGHDN, FVKESK. Between the trimmed V and J ends, which lost 5 bases and 3 bases, there was a span of 13 bases. The CDR3 DNA follows: TGTGCCAGCAGCAGTGACAGGTTCCCTAATGAAAAACTGTTTTTT. This codes for CASSSDRFPNEKLFF. Filled out from reference TRBV14 and TRBJ1-4, the complete variable domain reads EAGVTQFPSHSVIEKGQTVTLRCDPISGHDNLYWYRRVMGKEIKFLLHFVKESKQDESGMPNNRFLAERTGGTYSTLKVQPAELEDSGVYFCASSSDRFPNEKLFFGSGTQLSVL.

This clonotype has a handful of counts. V is TRBV7-9 and J is TRBJ1-1, with 8 bases identical to TRBD1. CDR1 and CDR2 (germline): SEHNR, FQNEAQ (reference sequence). Losses at the gene ends were 4 bases for V and 6 bases for J; bases not matched to a gene: 7. The CDR3 contains 14 residues. The CDR3 DNA sequence: TGTGCCAGCAGCTCCTCGAACAGGGGGGCTGAAGCTTTCTTT. This gives the protein CASSSSNRGAEAFF. Based on the CDR3 plus reference TRBV7-9 and TRBJ1-1, the full variable domain is DTGVSQNPRHKITKRGQNVTFRCDPISEHNRLYWYRQTLGQGPEFLTYFQNEAQLEKSRLLSDRFSAERPKGSFSTLEIQRTEQGDSAMYLCASSSSNRGAEAFFGQGTRLTVV.

This clonotype was seen more than once but under ten times. The chain uses TRBV20-1 and TRBJ2-5, with D possibly called TRBD1 or TRBD2 (6 bases each). Germline CDR1 DFQATT, CDR2 SNEGSKA (reference sequence). With 7 bases removed from V and 4 bases from J, the gap between germline ends came to 13 bases. CDR3 length: 12 amino acids. The CDR3 region is CSGEQGGETQYF. The CDR3 DNA follows: TGCAGTGGGGAACAGGGAGGAGAGACCCAGTACTTC.

Remarks on this clonotype: A clone one base away is much larger, so this may be a read error. The rearrangement joins TRBV20-1 to TRBJ1-6; D is possibly TRBD1 (5 bases). Trimming stripped 6 bases from V and 9 bases from J, with 15 bases between. The CDR3 has 13 amino acids. CDR1 is DFQATT, CDR2 SNEGSKA, per germline (reference sequence). The CDR3 DNA follows: TGCAGTGCCCGGACAACGCATAGTTCACCCCTCCACTTT. As protein: CSARTTHSSPLHF.

This clonotype appeared a few times. This chain links TRBV25-1 with TRBJ2-5; 8 bases map to TRBD2. Germline V CDR1 and CDR2: MGHDK, SYGVNS. The junction had 7 bases not matched to a gene; V was cut back by 6 bases and J by 4 bases. The CDR3 loop spans 14 amino acids. The CDR3 sequence: CASSMTGGAETQYF. The CDR3 DNA follows: TGTGCCAGCAGCATGACGGGAGGGGCAGAGACCCAGTACTTC.

The chain has TRBV19 and TRBJ1-2; D is undetermined. Looked up from germline, CDR1 is LNHDA and CDR2 is SQIVND (reference sequence). CDR3 length: 12 amino acids. V lost 3 bases and J 8 bases, leaving 10 bases between the germline ends. CDR3 sequence (DNA): TGTGCCAGTAGTATCCGAGGGAAGGGCTACACCTTC. Translated, it gives CASSIRGKGYTF. The entire variable domain, with the rest obtained from reference TRBV19 and TRBJ1-2, is as follows: DGGITQSPKYLFRKEGQNVTLSCEQNLNHDAMYWYRQDPGQGLRLIYYSQIVNDFQKGDIAEGYSVSREKKESFPLTVTSAQKNPTAFYLCASSIRGKGYTFGSGTRLTVV.

This clonotype has only a few counts. This chain connects TRBV20-1 to TRBJ2-7; 7 bases align to TRBD1. The CDR3 loop spans 13 amino acids. Trimming cost V 5 bases and J 4 bases; bases outside gene matches: 8. CDR1 DFQATT and CDR2 SNEGSKA come from the germline V gene (reference sequence). CDR3 sequence (DNA): TGCAGTGCTTTACCGAGACAGGGTTACGAGCAGTACTTC. Amino acids: CSALPRQGYEQYF.

This clonotype was picked up many times. The chain is built from TRBV7-9 and TRBJ1-1, with D perhaps matching TRBD1 (5 bases). Looked up from germline, CDR1 is SEHNR and CDR2 is FQNEAQ (reference sequence). The CDR3 is made up of 16 amino acids. Trimming pared 5 bases from V and 1 base from J, leaving 17 bases between. The CDR3 loop is CASSPSWRDGNTEAFF. The CDR3 region has the DNA TGTGCCAGCAGCCCCAGCTGGAGGGACGGGAACACTGAAGCTTTCTTT. The full variable domain, in which reference TRBV7-9 and TRBJ1-1 provide the parts outside the CDR3, is DTGVSQNPRHKITKRGQNVTFRCDPISEHNRLYWYRQTLGQGPEFLTYFQNEAQLEKSRLLSDRFSAERPKGSFSTLEIQRTEQGDSAMYLCASSPSWRDGNTEAFFGQGTRLTVV.

V and J are TRBV24-1 and TRBJ1-5; TRBD1 matches at 8 bases. The V and J ends lost 1 base and 8 bases, in that order; junction bases with no gene match: 6. This CDR3 has 15 residues. CDR1 is KGHDR and CDR2 is SFDVKD in the germline V gene. CDR3 in amino acids: CATSDFRQGTEPQHF. The CDR3 nucleotides read TGTGCCACCAGTGATTTCAGACAGGGGACCGAGCCCCAGCATTTT.

This clonotype appeared many times. The rearrangement links TRBV10-3 to TRBJ2-7; 7 bases are a match to TRBD2. Germline values: CDR1 ENHRY, CDR2 SYGVKD. This CDR3 contains 16 residues. The junction had 11 bases not matched to a gene; V was cut back by 0 bases and J by 6 bases. The CDR3 sequence is CAISESKPAGESEQYF. CDR3 nucleotide sequence: TGTGCCATCAGTGAGTCGAAGCCGGCGGGAGAAAGCGAGCAGTACTTC.

The CDR3 sequence is CSAGGTLNTEAFF. Written as DNA, the CDR3 is TGCAGTGCAGGCGGGACACTGAACACTGAAGCTTTCTTT. V is TRBV20-1 and J is TRBJ1-1; D possibly corresponds to TRBD1 (6 bases). V was pared by 6 bases and J by 0 bases, with 11 bases between. Per germline, CDR1 DFQATT and CDR2 SNEGSKA (reference sequence). The CDR3 length is 13 residues.

This clonotype has ten or more counts. CDR3 DNA sequence: TGCAGCGTTGGAGGGTTGAGTCGCGAGACCCAGTACTTC. Its protein product is CSVGGLSRETQYF. The chain joins TRBV29-1 to TRBJ2-5; a possible D gene is TRBD2 (5 bases). Germline assignment: CDR1 SQVTM and CDR2 ANQGSEA. The CDR3 contains 13 residues. The ends were cut back, 4 bases at V and 5 bases at J, with 14 bases in the middle.

This clonotype has just a few counts. The chain links TRBV7-3 to TRBJ1-6; 7 bases align to TRBD1. Trimming cost V 2 bases and J 6 bases; bases outside gene matches: 10. This CDR3 region has 17 residues. Germline assignment: CDR1 SGHTA and CDR2 FQGTGA. CDR3 nucleotides: TGTGCCAGCAGCTTAGCGGGACAGCGAACCCCTAATTCACCCCTCCACTTT. Translation: CASSLAGQRTPNSPLHF. Full variable domain (rest looked up from reference TRBV7-3 and TRBJ1-6): GAGVSQTPSNKVTEKGKYVELRCDPISGHTALYWYRQSLGQGPEFLIYFQGTGAADDSGLPNDRFFAVRPEGSVSTLKIQRTERGDSAVYLCASSLAGQRTPNSPLHFGNGTRLTVT.

This chain joins TRBV7-9 and TRBJ1-2, with D tentatively TRBD1 (5 bases). Trimming stripped 8 bases from V and 8 bases from J, with 15 bases between. The CDR3 sequence is 12 residues long. The germline gives CDR1 SEHNR, CDR2 FQNEAQ (reference sequence). The CDR3 protein is CASPDGAAGYTF. DNA for the CDR3: TGTGCCAGCCCCGACGGGGCCGCCGGCTACACCTTC.

The V and J genes are TRBV2 and TRBJ2-5; D ambiguous. The CDR3 is 12 residues long. V lost 4 bases and J lost 5, with 8 bases in between. The V gene's germline CDR1 is SNHLY and CDR2 FYNNEI. CDR3 amino acids: CASSGGLETQYF. The DNA of the CDR3 is TGTGCCAGCAGTGGGGGTTTGGAGACCCAGTACTTC.

The V call is TRBV6-5, the J call TRBJ2-5; the match to TRBD1 covers 9 bases. Losses at the gene ends were 4 bases for V and 5 bases for J; bases not matched to a gene: 17. Looked up from germline, CDR1 is MNHEY and CDR2 is SVGAGI. CDR3 length: 18 amino acids. The CDR3: CASSSNRAGQGSRETQYF. As DNA, the CDR3 is TGTGCCAGCAGTTCCAACCGGGCGGGACAGGGTAGCCGTGAGACCCAGTACTTC.

This clonotype was observed many times. The rearrangement uses TRBV19 and TRBJ1-1, with 7 bases aligning to TRBD1. The CDR3 is 14 amino acids. Germline V gene sequence: CDR1 LNHDA, CDR2 SQIVND (reference sequence). V was clipped by 5 bases and J by 5 bases; unmatched bases: 8. The CDR3 loop is CASSATARGTEAFF. Written as DNA, the CDR3 is TGTGCCAGTAGTGCAACTGCCAGGGGGACTGAAGCTTTCTTT.

In its sample, this clonotype was seen many times. The CDR3 DNA reads as TGTGCCAGCAGTGAAGCGCTTAACAGGGAGCGTAAAGCTTTCTTT. This gives the protein CASSEALNRERKAFF. This chain uses TRBV2 with TRBJ1-1, with D maybe TRBD1 (6 bases). V was pared by 0 bases and J by 9 bases, with 17 bases between. The CDR3 is 15 residues long. Germline values: CDR1 SNHLY, CDR2 FYNNEI.

The chain links TRBV7-2 to TRBJ1-2; D is ambiguous. Germline values: CDR1 SGHTA, CDR2 FQGNSA. CDR3 size: 14 residues. Trimming pared 9 bases from V and 9 bases from J, leaving 23 bases between. The CDR3 DNA is TGTGCCAGTAGTCATAGGGCCCGTCCTGATAGCTACACCTTC. Translating it yields CASSHRARPDSYTF.

The CDR3 region is CASSEGFAAFF. The CDR3 nucleotides read TGTGCCAGCAGTGAGGGGTTTGCAGCTTTCTTT. The V gene is TRBV2, the J gene TRBJ1-1; no definite D call. Between the trimmed V and J ends, which lost 3 bases and 10 bases, there was a span of 9 bases. The germline gives CDR1 SNHLY, CDR2 FYNNEI. CDR3 length equals 11 residues.

This clonotype was observed a handful of times. The chain uses TRBV2 and TRBJ2-7; TRBD1 is a possible D gene (5 bases). V was cut by 5 bases and J by 4 bases, with 15 bases left in between. CDR3 length: 14 amino acids. Germline-derived CDR1 and CDR2 are SNHLY and FYNNEI. The CDR3: CASSSWGSWYEQYF. The CDR3 DNA reads as TGTGCCAGCAGTTCCTGGGGCAGTTGGTACGAGCAGTACTTC.